The sequence of this T cell receptor beta chain was determined in a study of spatial heterogeneity in lung cancer. From the 5' RACE reads, TCRdb called clonotypes with MiXCR, one entry per CDR3 protein. The data contain 25,000 or so distinct CDR3 sequences, around 13% of them singletons. CDR1 and CDR2 from the germline V gene are DFQATT and SNEGSKA (reference sequence). The CDR3 contains 12 residues. V lost 4 bases, J lost 2 bases, and 2 bases stayed unmatched. This clonotype came up many times. Described time point: sample taken at primary tumor resection. Unsorted tumor, nontumor lung tissue or cryopreserved PBMC supplied the whole RNA.

Sequencing was performed on PBMCs, taken at surgery. This receptor was identified in a female donor with early-stage non-small cell lung cancer. The V and J genes are TRBV20-1 and TRBJ2-7, with TRBD2 identical over 7 bases. In DNA form, the CDR3 reads TGCAGTGCTACCGGACTAGCCTACGAGCAGTACTTC. Translation: CSATGLAYEQYF.